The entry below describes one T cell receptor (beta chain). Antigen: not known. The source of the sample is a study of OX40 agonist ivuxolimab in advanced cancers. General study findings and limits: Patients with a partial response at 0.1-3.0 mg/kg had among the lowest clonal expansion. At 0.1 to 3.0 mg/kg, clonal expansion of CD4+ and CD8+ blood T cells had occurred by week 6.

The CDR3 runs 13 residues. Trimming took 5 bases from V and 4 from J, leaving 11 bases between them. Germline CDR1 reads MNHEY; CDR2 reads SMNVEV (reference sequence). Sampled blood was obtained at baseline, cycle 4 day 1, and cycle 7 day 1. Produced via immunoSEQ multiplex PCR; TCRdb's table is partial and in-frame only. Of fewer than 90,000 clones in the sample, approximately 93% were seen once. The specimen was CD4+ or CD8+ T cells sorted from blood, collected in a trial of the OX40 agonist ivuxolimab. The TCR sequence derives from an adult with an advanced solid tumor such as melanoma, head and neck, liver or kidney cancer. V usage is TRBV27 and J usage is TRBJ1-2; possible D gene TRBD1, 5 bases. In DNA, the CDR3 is TGTGCCAGCAGTACCCAGGGTGTCTATGGCTACACCTTC. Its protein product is CASSTQGVYGYTF.